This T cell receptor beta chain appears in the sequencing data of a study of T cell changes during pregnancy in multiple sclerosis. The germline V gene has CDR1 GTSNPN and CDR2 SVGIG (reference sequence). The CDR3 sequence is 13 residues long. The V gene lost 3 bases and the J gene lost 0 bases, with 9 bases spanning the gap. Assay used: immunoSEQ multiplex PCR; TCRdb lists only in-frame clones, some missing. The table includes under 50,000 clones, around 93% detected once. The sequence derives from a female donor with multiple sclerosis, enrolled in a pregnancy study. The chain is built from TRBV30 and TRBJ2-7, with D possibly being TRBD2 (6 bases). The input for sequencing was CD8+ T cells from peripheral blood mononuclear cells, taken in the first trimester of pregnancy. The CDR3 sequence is CAWSRDFSYEQYF. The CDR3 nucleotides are TGTGCCTGGAGCCGGGACTTCTCCTACGAGCAGTACTTC.